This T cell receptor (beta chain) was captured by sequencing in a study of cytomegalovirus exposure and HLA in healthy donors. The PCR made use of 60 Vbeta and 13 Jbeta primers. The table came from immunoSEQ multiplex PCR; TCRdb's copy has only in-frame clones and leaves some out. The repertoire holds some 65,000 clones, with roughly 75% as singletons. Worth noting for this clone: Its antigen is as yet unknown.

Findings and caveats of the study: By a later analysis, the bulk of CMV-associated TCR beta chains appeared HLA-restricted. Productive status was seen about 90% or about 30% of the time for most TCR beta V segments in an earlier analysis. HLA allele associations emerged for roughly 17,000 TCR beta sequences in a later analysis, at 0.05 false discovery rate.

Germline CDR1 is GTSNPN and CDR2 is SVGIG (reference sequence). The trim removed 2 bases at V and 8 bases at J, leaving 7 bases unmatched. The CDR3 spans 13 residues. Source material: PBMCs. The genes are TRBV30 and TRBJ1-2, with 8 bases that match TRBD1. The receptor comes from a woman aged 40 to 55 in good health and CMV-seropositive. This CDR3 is CAWSIPGGKGYTF. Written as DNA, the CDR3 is TGTGCCTGGAGTATCCCAGGGGGCAAGGGCTACACCTTC.